Included here is one TCR beta chain sequence, with context. No antigen is known for it. This entry is derived from a study of OX40 agonist ivuxolimab in advanced cancers. Whole-study context: Participants averaged roughly 57 years of age (range roughly 23 to 85) and were roughly 80% male.

Some clones are missing from TCRdb's copy, which holds only in-frame ones; the method was immunoSEQ multiplex PCR. The sample gives approximately 100,000 clones, 90% of which show up once; 0.48% is in the top ten. General observations from the study: In CD8+ T cells, expanded clones were on average more numerous than in CD4+.

The V end was cut by 4 bases, the J end by 5 bases, with 12 bases between. The germline V gene encodes CDR1 SGHNT and CDR2 YYREEE (reference sequence). The CDR3 is 13 residues long. Blood sampling was done at baseline, cycle 4 day 1, and cycle 7 day 1. This sequence joins TRBV5-4 and TRBJ1-2; a weak D match, TRBD1 (6 bases). The receptor comes from an adult with an advanced solid tumor such as melanoma, head and neck, liver or kidney cancer. The input for sequencing was CD4+ or CD8+ T cells sorted from blood, taken in a trial of the OX40 agonist ivuxolimab. DNA for the CDR3: TGTGCCAGCAGCCCCACAGGGAATTATGGCTACACCTTC. Encoded protein: CASSPTGNYGYTF.